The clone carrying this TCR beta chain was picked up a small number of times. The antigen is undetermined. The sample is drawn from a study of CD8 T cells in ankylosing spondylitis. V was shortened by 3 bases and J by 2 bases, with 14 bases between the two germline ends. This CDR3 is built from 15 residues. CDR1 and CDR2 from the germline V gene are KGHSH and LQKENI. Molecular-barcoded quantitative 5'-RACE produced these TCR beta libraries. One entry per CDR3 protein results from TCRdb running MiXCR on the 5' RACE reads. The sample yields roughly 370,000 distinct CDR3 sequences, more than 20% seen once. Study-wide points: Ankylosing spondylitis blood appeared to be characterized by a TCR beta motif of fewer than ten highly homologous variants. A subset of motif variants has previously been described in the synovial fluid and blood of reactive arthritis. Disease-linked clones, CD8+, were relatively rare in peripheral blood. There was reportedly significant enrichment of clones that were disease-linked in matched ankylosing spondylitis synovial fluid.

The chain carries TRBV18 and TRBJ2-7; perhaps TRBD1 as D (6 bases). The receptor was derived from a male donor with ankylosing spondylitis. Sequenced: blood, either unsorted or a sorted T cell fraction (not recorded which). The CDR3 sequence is CASSPSRTETYEQYF. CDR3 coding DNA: TGTGCCAGCTCACCCTCTAGGACAGAGACCTACGAGCAGTACTTC.